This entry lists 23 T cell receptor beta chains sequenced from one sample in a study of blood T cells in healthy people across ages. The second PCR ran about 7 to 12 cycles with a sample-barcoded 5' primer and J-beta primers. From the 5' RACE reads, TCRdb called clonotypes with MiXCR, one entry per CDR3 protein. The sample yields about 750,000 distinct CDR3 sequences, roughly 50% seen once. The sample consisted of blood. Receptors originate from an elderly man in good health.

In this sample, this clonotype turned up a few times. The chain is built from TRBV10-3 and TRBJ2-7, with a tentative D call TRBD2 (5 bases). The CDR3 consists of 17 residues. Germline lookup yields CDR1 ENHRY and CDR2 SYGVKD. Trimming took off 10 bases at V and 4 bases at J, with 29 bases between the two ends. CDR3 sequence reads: CATQQNQYGPREYEQYF. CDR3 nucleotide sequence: TGTGCCACCCAACAAAACCAATACGGACCGAGGGAGTACGAGCAGTACTTC.

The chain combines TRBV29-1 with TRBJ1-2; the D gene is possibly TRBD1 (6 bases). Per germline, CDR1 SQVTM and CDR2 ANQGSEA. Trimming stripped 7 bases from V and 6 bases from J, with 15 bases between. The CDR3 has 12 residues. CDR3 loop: CSAVQGGDGYTF. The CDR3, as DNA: TGCAGCGCCGTACAGGGAGGAGATGGCTACACCTTC.

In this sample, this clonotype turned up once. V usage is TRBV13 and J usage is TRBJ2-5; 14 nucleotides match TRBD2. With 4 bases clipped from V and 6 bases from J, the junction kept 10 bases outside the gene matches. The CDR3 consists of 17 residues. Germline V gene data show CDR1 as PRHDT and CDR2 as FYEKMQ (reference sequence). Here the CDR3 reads CASSSAGLAGDLKTQYF. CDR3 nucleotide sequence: TGTGCCAGCAGCTCAGCGGGACTAGCGGGAGATCTGAAGACCCAGTACTTC.

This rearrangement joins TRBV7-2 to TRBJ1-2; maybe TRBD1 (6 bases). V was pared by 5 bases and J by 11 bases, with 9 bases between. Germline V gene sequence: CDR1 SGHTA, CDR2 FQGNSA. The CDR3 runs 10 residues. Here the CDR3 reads CASSAQGYTF. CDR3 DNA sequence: TGTGCCAGCAGCGCCCAGGGGTACACCTTC.

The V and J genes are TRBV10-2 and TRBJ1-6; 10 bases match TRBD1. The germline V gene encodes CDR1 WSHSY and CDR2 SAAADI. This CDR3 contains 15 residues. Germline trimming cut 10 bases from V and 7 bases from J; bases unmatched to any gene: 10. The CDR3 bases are TGCGCCACCGAGGACAGGGGGTTTTGGAATTCACCCCTCCACTTT. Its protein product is CATEDRGFWNSPLHF.

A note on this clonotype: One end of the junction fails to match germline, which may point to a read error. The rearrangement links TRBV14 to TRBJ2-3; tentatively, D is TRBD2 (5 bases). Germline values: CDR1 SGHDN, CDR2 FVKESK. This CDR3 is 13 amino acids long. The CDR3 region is CASSKEGRDTQYF. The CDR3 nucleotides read TGTGCCAGCAGCAAAGAGGGCAGAGATACGCAGTATTTT.

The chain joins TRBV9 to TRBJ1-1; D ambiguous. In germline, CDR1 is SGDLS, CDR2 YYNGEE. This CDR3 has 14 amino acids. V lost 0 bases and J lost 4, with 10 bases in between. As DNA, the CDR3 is TGTGCCAGCAGCGTAGGAGGGTCGGGCACTGAAGCTTTCTTT. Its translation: CASSVGGSGTEAFF.

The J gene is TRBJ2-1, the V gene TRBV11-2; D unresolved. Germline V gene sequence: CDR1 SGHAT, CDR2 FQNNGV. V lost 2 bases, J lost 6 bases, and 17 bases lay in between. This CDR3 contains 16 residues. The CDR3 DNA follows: TGTGCCAGCAGCTTAAAGTCAGCAGGAAGTGGCAATGAGCAGTTCTTC. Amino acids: CASSLKSAGSGNEQFF.

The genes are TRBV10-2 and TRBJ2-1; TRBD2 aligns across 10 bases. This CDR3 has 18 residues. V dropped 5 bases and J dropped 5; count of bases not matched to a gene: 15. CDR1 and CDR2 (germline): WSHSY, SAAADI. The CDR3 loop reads CASSYIITLAGVNNEQFF. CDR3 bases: TGCGCCAGCAGTTACATAATAACCCTAGCGGGAGTTAACAATGAGCAGTTCTTC.

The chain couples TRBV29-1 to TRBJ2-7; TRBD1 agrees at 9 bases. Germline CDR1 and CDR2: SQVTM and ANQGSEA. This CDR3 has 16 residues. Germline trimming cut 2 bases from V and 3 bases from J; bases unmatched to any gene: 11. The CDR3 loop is CSVEMDRGHFIYEQYF. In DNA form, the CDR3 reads TGCAGCGTTGAAATGGACAGGGGCCATTTCATCTACGAGCAGTACTTC.

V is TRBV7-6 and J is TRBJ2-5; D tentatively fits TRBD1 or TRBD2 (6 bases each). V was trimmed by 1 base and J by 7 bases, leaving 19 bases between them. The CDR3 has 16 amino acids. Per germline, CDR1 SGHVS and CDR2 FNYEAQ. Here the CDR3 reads CASSLGPTGAGGTQYF. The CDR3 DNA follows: TGTGCCAGCAGCTTAGGTCCCACGGGGGCCGGCGGGACCCAGTACTTC.

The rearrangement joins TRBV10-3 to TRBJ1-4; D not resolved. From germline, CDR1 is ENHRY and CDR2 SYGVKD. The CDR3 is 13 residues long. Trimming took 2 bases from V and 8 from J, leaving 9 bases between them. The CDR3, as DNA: TGTGCCATCAGTGAGGCTAGGAGAGAAAAACTGTTTTTT. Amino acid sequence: CAISEARREKLFF.

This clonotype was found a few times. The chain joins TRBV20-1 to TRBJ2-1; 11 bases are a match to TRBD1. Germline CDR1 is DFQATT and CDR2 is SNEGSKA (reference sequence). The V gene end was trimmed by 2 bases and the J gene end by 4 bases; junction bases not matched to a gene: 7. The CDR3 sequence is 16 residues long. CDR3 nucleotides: TGCAGTGCTAGACTTCCGGGACAGGGGGAATACAATGAGCAGTTCTTC. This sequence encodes CSARLPGQGEYNEQFF.

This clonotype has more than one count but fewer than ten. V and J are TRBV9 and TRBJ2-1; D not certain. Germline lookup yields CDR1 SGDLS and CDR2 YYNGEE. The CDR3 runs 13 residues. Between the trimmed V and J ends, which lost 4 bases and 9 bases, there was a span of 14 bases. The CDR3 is CASSPQNAGEQFF. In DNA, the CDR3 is TGTGCCAGCAGCCCTCAGAATGCCGGTGAGCAGTTCTTC.

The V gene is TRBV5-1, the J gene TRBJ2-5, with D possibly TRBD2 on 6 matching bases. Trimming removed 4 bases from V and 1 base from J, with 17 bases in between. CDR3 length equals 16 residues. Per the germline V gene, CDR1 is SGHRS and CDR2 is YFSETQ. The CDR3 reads CASSGRASVFQETQYF. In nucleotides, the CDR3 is TGCGCCAGCAGCGGGCGGGCTAGCGTCTTCCAAGAGACCCAGTACTTC.

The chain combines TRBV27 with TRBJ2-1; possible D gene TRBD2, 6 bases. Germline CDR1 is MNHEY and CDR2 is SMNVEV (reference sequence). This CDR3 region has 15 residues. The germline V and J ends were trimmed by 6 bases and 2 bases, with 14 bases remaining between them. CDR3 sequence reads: CASSLGSIAYNEQFF. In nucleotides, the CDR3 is TGTGCCAGCAGCCTCGGGAGTATCGCCTACAATGAGCAGTTCTTC.

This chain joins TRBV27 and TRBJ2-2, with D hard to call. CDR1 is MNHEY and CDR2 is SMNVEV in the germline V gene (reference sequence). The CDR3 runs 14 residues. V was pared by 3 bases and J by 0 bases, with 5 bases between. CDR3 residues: CASSFGANTGELFF. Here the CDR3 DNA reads TGTGCCAGCAGTTTCGGAGCGAACACCGGGGAGCTGTTTTTT.

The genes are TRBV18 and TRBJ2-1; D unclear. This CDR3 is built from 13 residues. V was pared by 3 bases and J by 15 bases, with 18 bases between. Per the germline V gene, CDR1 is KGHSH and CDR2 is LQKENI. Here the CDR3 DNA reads TGTGCCAGCTCACCGGGAAATCTAGAGCTTCGGTTCTTC. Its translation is CASSPGNLELRFF.

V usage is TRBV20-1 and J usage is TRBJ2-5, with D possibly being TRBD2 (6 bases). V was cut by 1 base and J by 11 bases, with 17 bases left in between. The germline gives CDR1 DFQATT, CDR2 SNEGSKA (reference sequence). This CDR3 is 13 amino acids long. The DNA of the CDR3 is TGCAGTGCTAGAGCGGGAGTTGGCAATGAGCAGTACTTC. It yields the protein CSARAGVGNEQYF.

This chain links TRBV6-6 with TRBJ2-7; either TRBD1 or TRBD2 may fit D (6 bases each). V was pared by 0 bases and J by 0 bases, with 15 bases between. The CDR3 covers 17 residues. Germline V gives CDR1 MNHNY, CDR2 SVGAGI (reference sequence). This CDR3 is CASSYSFGGRHSYEQYF. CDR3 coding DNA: TGTGCCAGCAGTTACTCGTTTGGGGGGCGCCACTCCTACGAGCAGTACTTC.

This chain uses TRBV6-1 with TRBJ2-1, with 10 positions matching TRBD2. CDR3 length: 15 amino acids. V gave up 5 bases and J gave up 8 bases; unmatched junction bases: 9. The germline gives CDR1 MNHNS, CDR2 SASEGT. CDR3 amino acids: CASSPGLAEPHEQFF. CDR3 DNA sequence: TGTGCCAGCAGTCCCGGACTAGCGGAACCCCATGAGCAGTTCTTC.

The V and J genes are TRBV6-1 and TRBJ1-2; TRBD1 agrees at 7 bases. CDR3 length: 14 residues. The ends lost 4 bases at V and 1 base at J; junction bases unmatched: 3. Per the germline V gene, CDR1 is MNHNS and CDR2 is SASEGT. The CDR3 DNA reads TGTGCCAGCAGTGCTGGACAGGTTAACTATGGCTACACCTTC. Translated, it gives CASSAGQVNYGYTF.

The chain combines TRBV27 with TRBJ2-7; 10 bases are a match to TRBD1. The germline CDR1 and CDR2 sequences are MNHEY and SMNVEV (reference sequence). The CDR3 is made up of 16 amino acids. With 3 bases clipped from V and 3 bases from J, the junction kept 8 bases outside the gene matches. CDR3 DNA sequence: TGTGCCAGCAGTTTTTTGTTGGGACAGGGGTTCTACGAGCAGTACTTC. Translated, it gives CASSFLLGQGFYEQYF.